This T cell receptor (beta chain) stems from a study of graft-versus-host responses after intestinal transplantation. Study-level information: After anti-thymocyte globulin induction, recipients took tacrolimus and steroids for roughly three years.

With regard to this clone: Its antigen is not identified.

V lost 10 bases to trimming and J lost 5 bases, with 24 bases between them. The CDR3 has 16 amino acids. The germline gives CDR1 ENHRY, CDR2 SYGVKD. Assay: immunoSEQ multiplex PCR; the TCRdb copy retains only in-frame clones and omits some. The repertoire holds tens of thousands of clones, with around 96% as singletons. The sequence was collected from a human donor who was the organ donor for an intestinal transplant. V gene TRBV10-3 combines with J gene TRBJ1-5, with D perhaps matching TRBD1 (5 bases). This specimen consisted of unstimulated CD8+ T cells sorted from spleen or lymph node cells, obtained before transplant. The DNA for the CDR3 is TGTGCCACCACGGGTAGGAAAGGGGATTCTGATCAGCCCCAGCATTTT. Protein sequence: CATTGRKGDSDQPQHF.